A selection of T cell receptor beta chains follows, all from one sample in a study of T cells in Graves' hyperthyroidism and ophthalmopathy. TCRdb analysed the multiplex PCR reads with MiXCR anew, one entry per CDR3 protein. The table lists about 350,000 distinct CDR3 sequences, roughly 13% of them singletons. The material sequenced was blood. The receptors here all came from a woman aged 40 to 50 with Graves' ophthalmopathy. Both conserved end residues are part of each CDR3. D genes are given only for firm matches. Rows give clone size only sometimes, using once, few, many, or a class for an expanded clone.

j_gene: TRBJ2-2; v_gene: TRBV20-1; abundance: -; d_gene: TRBD2; CDR3nt: TGCAGTGCTAGAGATTGGGGGGAGGGCCCCACCGGGGAGCTGTTTTTT; CDR3aa: CSARDWGEGPTGELFF
j_gene: TRBJ2-2; v_gene: TRBV5-1; abundance: -; d_gene: -; CDR3nt: TGCGCCAGCAGCTTGGAGGGACGGGGGAAGGCCGGGGAGCTGTTTTTT; CDR3aa: CASSLEGRGKAGELFF
j_gene: TRBJ1-4; v_gene: TRBV2; abundance: -; d_gene: TRBD1; CDR3nt: TGTGCCAGCAGTGAGGGGACAGGGGACGAAAAACTGTTTTTT; CDR3aa: CASSEGTGDEKLFF
j_gene: TRBJ1-1; v_gene: TRBV28; abundance: many; d_gene: -; CDR3nt: TGTGCCAGCAGTACACACAGGGCACCTCGGATGAACACTGAAGCTTTCTTT; CDR3aa: CASSTHRAPRMNTEAFF
j_gene: TRBJ1-1; v_gene: TRBV10-2; abundance: -; d_gene: -; CDR3nt: TGCGCCAGCAGTGATTTGATCAGCCTTGAAGCTTTCTTT; CDR3aa: CASSDLISLEAFF
j_gene: TRBJ1-2; v_gene: TRBV7-2; abundance: many; d_gene: TRBD1; CDR3nt: TGTGCCAGCAGCTTGACAGGGAGCTATGGCTACACCTTC; CDR3aa: CASSLTGSYGYTF
j_gene: TRBJ2-7; v_gene: TRBV20-1; abundance: -; d_gene: -; CDR3nt: TGCAGTGTGGGAACTTACGAGCAGTACTTC; CDR3aa: CSVGTYEQYF
j_gene: TRBJ2-3; v_gene: TRBV7-9; abundance: many; d_gene: TRBD1; CDR3nt: TGTGCCAGCAGCTTAATGGCTCCGAGGGGGCGGACAGATACGCAGTATTTT; CDR3aa: CASSLMAPRGRTDTQYF
j_gene: TRBJ2-1; v_gene: TRBV24-1; abundance: -; d_gene: -; CDR3nt: TGTGCCACCGAACCGCGCCGGGGACTGGGTCTTTACAGGGGGCAGTTCTTC; CDR3aa: CATEPRRGLGLYRGQFF
j_gene: TRBJ1-3; v_gene: TRBV4-1; abundance: -; d_gene: -; CDR3nt: TGCGCCAGCAGCCAAGAGACGGAGAGTCTTGGAAACACCATATATTTT; CDR3aa: CASSQETESLGNTIYF
j_gene: TRBJ2-7; v_gene: TRBV14; abundance: many; d_gene: TRBD1; CDR3nt: TGTGCCAGCAGCCGTACCGGGACAGGGATCGACGAGCAGTACTTC; CDR3aa: CASSRTGTGIDEQYF
j_gene: TRBJ1-5; v_gene: TRBV20-1; abundance: -; d_gene: -; CDR3nt: TGCAGTGCTAGACATGGATGGAGTCAGCCCCAGCATTTT; CDR3aa: CSARHGWSQPQHF
j_gene: TRBJ2-5; v_gene: TRBV9; abundance: many; d_gene: -; CDR3nt: TGTGCCAGCAGCGTAGGCCAAGGGGGCGGGGGGGAGACCCAGTACTTC; CDR3aa: CASSVGQGGGGETQYF
j_gene: TRBJ1-5; v_gene: TRBV20-1; abundance: few; d_gene: -; CDR3nt: TGCAGTGCTTCAGGCCAAAACAATCAGCCCCAGCATTTT; CDR3aa: CSASGQNNQPQHF
j_gene: TRBJ2-1; v_gene: TRBV12-3/TRBV12-4; abundance: many; d_gene: -; CDR3nt: TGTGCCAGCAGTGCGAGGGGGGATGAGCAGTTCTTC; CDR3aa: CASSARGDEQFF
j_gene: TRBJ1-1; v_gene: TRBV3-1; abundance: many; d_gene: -; CDR3nt: TGTGCCAGCAGCCGCCGCGCAGGCACTGAAGCTTTCTTT; CDR3aa: CASSRRAGTEAFF
j_gene: TRBJ1-5; v_gene: TRBV19; abundance: many; d_gene: -; CDR3nt: TGTGCCAGTAGTATAGGGGGAGGGCGCAATCAGCCCCAGCATTTT; CDR3aa: CASSIGGGRNQPQHF
j_gene: TRBJ2-1; v_gene: TRBV19; abundance: -; d_gene: TRBD1; CDR3nt: TGTGCCAGTAGCTTTAAGGGGGACAGGGAATACAATGAGCAGTTCTTC; CDR3aa: CASSFKGDREYNEQFF
j_gene: TRBJ1-6; v_gene: TRBV7-9; abundance: many; d_gene: -; CDR3nt: TGTGCCAGCAGCAAGGGGGATTCACCCCTCCACTTT; CDR3aa: CASSKGDSPLHF
j_gene: TRBJ2-1; v_gene: TRBV7-9; abundance: few; d_gene: TRBD2; CDR3nt: TGTGCCAGCAGACTGGGGACTAGCGCGGCTCGTGAGCAGTTCTTC; CDR3aa: CASRLGTSAAREQFF
j_gene: TRBJ2-1; v_gene: TRBV6-4; abundance: many; d_gene: TRBD2; CDR3nt: TGTGCCAGCTCGGGACTAGCGGGGGTCCCGCCCAATGAGCAGTTCTTC; CDR3aa: CASSGLAGVPPNEQFF
j_gene: TRBJ2-7; v_gene: TRBV5-5; abundance: many; d_gene: TRBD1; CDR3nt: TGTGCCAGCAGCCCCGGACAGGGTTCAAGAGAGCAGTACTTC; CDR3aa: CASSPGQGSREQYF
j_gene: TRBJ1-5; v_gene: TRBV6-1; abundance: -; d_gene: -; CDR3nt: TGTGCCAGCAGCTATGACAGGAGTCAGCCCCAGCATTTT; CDR3aa: CASSYDRSQPQHF
j_gene: TRBJ2-7; v_gene: TRBV2; abundance: many; d_gene: TRBD1; CDR3nt: TGTGCCAGCAGATTTGGGACAGACGAGCAGTACTTC; CDR3aa: CASRFGTDEQYF
j_gene: TRBJ2-2; v_gene: TRBV7-9; abundance: -; d_gene: TRBD1; CDR3nt: TGTGCCAGCAGCCCAAGACAGGGGCGATACACCGGGGAGCTGTTTTTT; CDR3aa: CASSPRQGRYTGELFF
j_gene: TRBJ2-3; v_gene: TRBV3-1; abundance: many; d_gene: -; CDR3nt: TGTGCCAGCAGCCAAGACTACAGAAGCACAGATACGCAGTATTTT; CDR3aa: CASSQDYRSTDTQYF
j_gene: TRBJ1-4; v_gene: TRBV11-2; abundance: -; d_gene: -; CDR3nt: TGTGCCAGCAGCTTATTATCAGGGGTAGGAGAAAAACTGTTTTTT; CDR3aa: CASSLLSGVGEKLFF
j_gene: TRBJ2-7; v_gene: TRBV28; abundance: many; d_gene: TRBD2; CDR3nt: TGTGCCAGCAGCTCTTCCGGGACTAGCGGCACCTACGAGCAGTACTTC; CDR3aa: CASSSSGTSGTYEQYF
j_gene: TRBJ1-2; v_gene: TRBV30; abundance: few; d_gene: -; CDR3nt: TGTGCCCGACAGGACAACTATGGCTACACCTTC; CDR3aa: CARQDNYGYTF
j_gene: TRBJ1-2; v_gene: TRBV5-4; abundance: few; d_gene: -; CDR3nt: TGTGCCAGCAGCTTTGGGCAAAACTCTAACTATGGCTACACCTTC; CDR3aa: CASSFGQNSNYGYTF
j_gene: TRBJ1-3; v_gene: TRBV7-6; abundance: few; d_gene: TRBD1; CDR3nt: TGTGCCAGCAGCCCCCTCAGGACAGGGGACGGAAACACCATATATTTT; CDR3aa: CASSPLRTGDGNTIYF
j_gene: TRBJ2-5; v_gene: TRBV7-8; abundance: many; d_gene: -; CDR3nt: TGTGCCAGCAGCTTGCCGGGGGCGGAGACCCAGTACTTC; CDR3aa: CASSLPGAETQYF
j_gene: TRBJ1-2; v_gene: TRBV6-6; abundance: -; d_gene: -; CDR3nt: TGTGCCAGCAGTTACTCGCTGGGTAACTATGGCTACACCTTC; CDR3aa: CASSYSLGNYGYTF
j_gene: TRBJ1-2; v_gene: TRBV9; abundance: -; d_gene: TRBD1; CDR3nt: TGTGCCAGCAGCTTCCCACAGGGGAACTATGGCTACACCTTC; CDR3aa: CASSFPQGNYGYTF
j_gene: TRBJ2-3; v_gene: TRBV7-2; abundance: -; d_gene: TRBD2; CDR3nt: TGTGCCAGCAGCTTAGCTGGTAGCGGGAGTGTTTCAGATACGCAGTATTTT; CDR3aa: CASSLAGSGSVSDTQYF
j_gene: TRBJ2-5; v_gene: TRBV7-2; abundance: -; d_gene: TRBD1; CDR3nt: TGTGCCAGCAGCCCTCCGGGACAGTTCCGAAGGGAGACCCAGTACTTC; CDR3aa: CASSPPGQFRRETQYF
j_gene: TRBJ2-3; v_gene: TRBV29-1; abundance: few; d_gene: -; CDR3nt: TGCAGCGTTGCCTCTTTCTACACAGATACGCAGTATTTT; CDR3aa: CSVASFYTDTQYF
j_gene: TRBJ2-1; v_gene: TRBV20-1; abundance: many; d_gene: -; CDR3nt: TGCAGTGCTGGGACGGTATCCTACAATGAGCAGTTCTTC; CDR3aa: CSAGTVSYNEQFF
j_gene: TRBJ1-6; v_gene: TRBV7-2; abundance: -; d_gene: -; CDR3nt: TGTGCCAGCAGCTTAGAACTCAGGGGAGGTAATTCACCCCTCCACTTC; CDR3aa: CASSLELRGGNSPLHF
j_gene: TRBJ2-3; v_gene: TRBV5-6; abundance: -; d_gene: TRBD2; CDR3nt: TGTGCCAGCAGCCCAACAAAGCGGGGGGGCACAGATACGCAGTATTTT; CDR3aa: CASSPTKRGGTDTQYF
j_gene: TRBJ1-5; v_gene: TRBV19; abundance: many; d_gene: TRBD1; CDR3nt: TGTGCCAGTAGTATGGGGACAGACGAAATCTCCTTGGGCAATCAGCCCCAGCATTTT; CDR3aa: CASSMGTDEISLGNQPQHF
j_gene: TRBJ1-1; v_gene: TRBV7-9; abundance: many; d_gene: -; CDR3nt: TGTGCCAGCAGCATACAGGAGCAGTCTGAAGCTTTCTTT; CDR3aa: CASSIQEQSEAFF
j_gene: TRBJ1-2; v_gene: TRBV29-1; abundance: many; d_gene: -; CDR3nt: TGCAGCGTAGGAACGCCAGAGCAGTCAAATGGCTACACCTTC; CDR3aa: CSVGTPEQSNGYTF
j_gene: TRBJ1-1; v_gene: TRBV7-9; abundance: many; d_gene: -; CDR3nt: TGTGCCAGCAGCTTAAAGGTCCCTACTGAAGCTTTCTTT; CDR3aa: CASSLKVPTEAFF
j_gene: TRBJ2-7; v_gene: TRBV6-1; abundance: many; d_gene: TRBD1; CDR3nt: TGTGCCAGCATTACCGGGACAGGATACTACGAGCAGTACTTC; CDR3aa: CASITGTGYYEQYF
j_gene: TRBJ1-1; v_gene: TRBV12-3/TRBV12-4; abundance: many; d_gene: TRBD1; CDR3nt: TGTGCCAGCAGTCTCGCGGACAGGGCTGGCCACACTGAAGCTTTCTTT; CDR3aa: CASSLADRAGHTEAFF
j_gene: TRBJ1-1; v_gene: TRBV5-5; abundance: few; d_gene: -; CDR3nt: TGTGCCAGCGGGGGAGAGACTGAAGCTTTCTTT; CDR3aa: CASGGETEAFF